The following is a TCR beta chain sequence with its context. Its target is not known. With V trimmed by 6 bases and J by 2 bases, 3 bases remained unmatched. CDR1 is SQVTM and CDR2 is ANQGSEA in the germline V gene. CDR3 size: 12 residues. The source of the sample is a study of shared clonotypes between healthy human individuals. The study, taken as a whole, reports: Clonotypes shared by all four donors outscored non-shared clonotypes in generation probability. Clonotype sharing among donors likely depends on sequencing depth.

The deep-level immunoSEQ assay was used. The method was immunoSEQ multiplex PCR; TCRdb's version includes in-frame clones alone and lacks a portion of them. The sample has around 1,000,000 clones, approximately 77% seen once. The V and J genes are TRBV29-1 and TRBJ2-7; 8 positions agree with TRBD1. The TCR comes from a man younger than 30 in good health. Some clones in this sample may be carry-over from other donors' samples. The sample was memory CD4+ T cells from PBMCs. The subset: CD45RA-negative fraction. The CDR3 bases are TGCAGCGTGAGGACAGGGCCCTACGAGCAGTACTTC. This encodes CSVRTGPYEQYF.